The sequence of this T cell receptor (beta chain) was determined in a study of T cell clonality in common variable immunodeficiency. General observations from the study: Reportedly, TCR beta sequences from common variable immunodeficiency showed fewer deletions and N-nucleotide insertions.

Patients had low serum IgG, IgA and/or IgM and specific antibody deficiency. Caucasian heritage predominated among both patients and controls. Blood came from CVID subjects not ill and not taking immunomodulatory or immunosuppressive medication. The CDR3 spans 15 residues. The germline V gene has CDR1 LNHDA and CDR2 SQIVND (reference sequence). V was trimmed by 1 base and J by 1 base, leaving 7 bases between them. This clone came up a few times. The antigen remains undetermined. The observed sequence ends 3 residues before the CDR3 terminus, with the missing tail filled in from the germline J gene. The repertoire was sequenced with immunoSEQ multiplex PCR; TCRdb's copy has only in-frame clones and lacks some. This sample has about 35,000 clones, each found more than once.

This receptor was identified in a human donor with common variable immunodeficiency. The V and J genes are TRBV19 and TRBJ2-2; the D is unclear. The sample taken for sequencing was peripheral blood mononuclear cells. CDR3 DNA, as far as it was read: TGTGCCAGTAGTATAGGTCCAGGGAACACCGGGGAG. Protein product: CASSIGPGNTGE. The CDR3 as a whole reads CASSIGPGNTGELFF.